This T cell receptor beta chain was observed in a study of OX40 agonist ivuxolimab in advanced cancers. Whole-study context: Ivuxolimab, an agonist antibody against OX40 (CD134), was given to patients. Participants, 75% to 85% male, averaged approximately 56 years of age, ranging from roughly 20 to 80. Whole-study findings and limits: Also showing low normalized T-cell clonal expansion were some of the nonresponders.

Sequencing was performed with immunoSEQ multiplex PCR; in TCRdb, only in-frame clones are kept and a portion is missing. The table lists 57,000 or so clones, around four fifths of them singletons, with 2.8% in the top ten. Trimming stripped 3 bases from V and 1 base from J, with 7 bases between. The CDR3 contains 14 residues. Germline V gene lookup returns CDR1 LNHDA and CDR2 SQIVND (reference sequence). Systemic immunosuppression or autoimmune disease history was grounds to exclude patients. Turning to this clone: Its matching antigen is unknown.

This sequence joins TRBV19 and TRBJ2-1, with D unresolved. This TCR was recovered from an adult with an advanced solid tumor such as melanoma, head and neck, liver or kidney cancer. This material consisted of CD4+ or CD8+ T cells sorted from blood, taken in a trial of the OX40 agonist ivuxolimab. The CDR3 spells CASSISVSYNEQFF. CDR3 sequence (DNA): TGTGCCAGTAGTATCAGTGTGTCCTACAATGAGCAGTTCTTC.